The text below deals with one T cell receptor (beta chain). Its antigen is not yet known. One base away there is no much larger clone; base qualities are not given. The data are from a study of control samples from healthy donors and cancer patients (TCRdb year 2020). V is cut back by 6 bases and J by 5 bases, with 2 bases in the junction unmatched. Counted from cysteine to phenylalanine, this CDR3 has 13 amino acids. CDR3 DNA only is kept here, 39 bases in frame from base 1. CDR1 ENHRY and CDR2 SYGVKD were looked up in the germline V gene. The protocol used for the library was the immunoSEQ multiplex PCR assay. TCRdb took over this immuneACCESS table, retaining in-frame rearrangements with V and J assigned. Such tables are incomplete; in checked studies, under half of the missing clones stem from an unresolved V gene, and the remainder is unexplained. The sample data list approximately 97,000 clones, and approximately 92% of these were observed just once. Clones ranked in the top ten supply around 3% of the sample.

The receptor was isolated from a human donor in good health. The donor label of this sample is uncertain. The sequencing sample was made of blood. The chain joins TRBV10-3 to TRBJ1-5; 9 bases in between match TRBD1. The CDR3 region has the sequence CAIRDRGDQPQHF. The sequenced DNA is TGTGCCATCAGGGACAGGGGAGATCAGCCCCAGCATTTT.